This TCR beta chain came from a study of regulatory T cells in long-lasting Graves disease. Study results and caveats: Persistent disease exhibited a predilection for TRBV28, TRBJ1-2 and TRBJ2-5.

There are 15 residues in the CDR3. V lost 3 bases, J lost 6 bases, and 4 bases stayed unmatched. Per the germline V gene, CDR1 is MNHEY and CDR2 is SMNVEV (reference sequence). The TCR beta library used iRepertoire HTBI primers with Arm-PCR amplification of CDR3. TCRdb re-called the multiplex PCR reads with MiXCR, one entry per CDR3 protein. Among approximately 400,000 distinct CDR3 sequences listed, around 11% were seen once. Time point denoted: newly diagnosed GD, antithyroid drugs for less than 3 months. The authors made the TCR library using RNA they extracted from PBMCs. In this sample, this clonotype turned up many times. What it binds is unknown. These records were also assigned to another study, of T cells in Graves' hyperthyroidism and ophthalmopathy.

The V call is TRBV27, the J call TRBJ1-5; 11 bases agree with TRBD1. This receptor was identified in a young woman with Graves disease. The starting material was peripheral blood mononuclear cells (PBMCs), obtained at new diagnosis, from a patient treated with antithyroid drugs. The CDR3 spells CASSLTGTGGQPQHF. The CDR3 nucleotides read TGTGCCAGCAGTTTGACCGGGACAGGGGGTCAGCCCCAGCATTTT.